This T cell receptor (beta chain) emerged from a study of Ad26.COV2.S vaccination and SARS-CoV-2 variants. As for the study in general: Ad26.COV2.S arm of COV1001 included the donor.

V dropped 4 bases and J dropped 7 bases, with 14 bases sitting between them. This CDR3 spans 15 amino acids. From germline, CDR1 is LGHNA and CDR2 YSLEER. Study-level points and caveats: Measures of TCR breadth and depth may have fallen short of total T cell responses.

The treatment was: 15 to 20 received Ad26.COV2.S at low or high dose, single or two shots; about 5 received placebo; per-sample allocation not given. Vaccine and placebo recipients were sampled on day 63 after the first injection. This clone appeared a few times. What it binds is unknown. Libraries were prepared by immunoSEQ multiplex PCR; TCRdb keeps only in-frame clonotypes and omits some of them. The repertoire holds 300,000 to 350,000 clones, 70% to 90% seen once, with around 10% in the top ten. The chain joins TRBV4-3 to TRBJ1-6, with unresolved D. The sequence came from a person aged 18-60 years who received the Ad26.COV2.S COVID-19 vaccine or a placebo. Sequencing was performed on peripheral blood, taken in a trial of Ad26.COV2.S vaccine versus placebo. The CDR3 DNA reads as TGCGCCAGCAGCCTAAACGAGGGTGGGAATTCACCCCTCCACTTT. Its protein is CASSLNEGGNSPLHF.